This T cell receptor beta chain was retrieved from a study of vaccination effects on CD4 cells after COVID-19. The study's findings and limits: Late post-vaccination samples showed marked contraction of infection- and vaccine-induced clones.

Notes on this clone: What it binds is unknown.

With V trimmed by 3 bases and J by 3 bases, 6 bases remained unmatched. The CDR3 spans 15 residues. Germline CDR1 SGDLS, CDR2 YYNGEE. Before sequencing took place, the ViraFEST assay used viral peptide pools to expand antigen-specific CD4+ T cells. The authors isolated CD4+ T cells after around 10 days of culture. It was two doses of either the BNT162b2 or mRNA-1273 vaccine that participants received. Cultures got half-medium changes with IL-2 on days 3 and 7. Assay: immunoSEQ multiplex PCR; the TCRdb copy retains only in-frame clones and omits some. The sample holds tens of thousands of clones, approximately 73% seen once.

The receptor comes from a human donor who received a COVID-19 vaccine. The material was CD4+ T cells from PBMCs cultured with HCoV-229E spike peptides, obtained after COVID-19 vaccination. J is TRBJ1-1 and V is TRBV9; 9 bases line up with TRBD1. The CDR3 nucleotides read TGTGCCAGCAGCGCCCCGACAGGGGGGCACACTGAAGCTTTCTTT. Encoded protein: CASSAPTGGHTEAFF. The variable domain in full, with the rest retrieved from reference TRBV9 and TRBJ1-1, is DSGVTQTPKHLITATGQRVTLRCSPRSGDLSVYWYQQSLDQGLQFLIQYYNGEERAKGNILERFSAQQFPDLHSELNLSSLELGDSALYFCASSAPTGGHTEAFFGQGTRLTVV.